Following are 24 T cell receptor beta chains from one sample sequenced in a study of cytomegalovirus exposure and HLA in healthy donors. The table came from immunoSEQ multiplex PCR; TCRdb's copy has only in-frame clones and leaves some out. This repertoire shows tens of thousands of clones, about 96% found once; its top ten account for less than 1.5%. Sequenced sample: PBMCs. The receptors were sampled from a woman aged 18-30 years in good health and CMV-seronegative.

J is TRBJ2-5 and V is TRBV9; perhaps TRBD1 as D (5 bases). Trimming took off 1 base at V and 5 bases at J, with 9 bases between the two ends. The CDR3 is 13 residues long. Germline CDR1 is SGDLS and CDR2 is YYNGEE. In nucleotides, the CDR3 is TGTGCCAGCAGCGTAACAGGACGGGAGACCCAGTACTTC. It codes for CASSVTGRETQYF.

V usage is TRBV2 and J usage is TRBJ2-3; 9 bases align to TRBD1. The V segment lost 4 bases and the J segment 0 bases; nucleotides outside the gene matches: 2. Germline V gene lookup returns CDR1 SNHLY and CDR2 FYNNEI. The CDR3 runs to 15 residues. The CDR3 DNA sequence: TGTGCCAGCAGTGGAGGACAGGGGAGCACAGATACGCAGTATTTT. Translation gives CASSGGQGSTDTQYF.

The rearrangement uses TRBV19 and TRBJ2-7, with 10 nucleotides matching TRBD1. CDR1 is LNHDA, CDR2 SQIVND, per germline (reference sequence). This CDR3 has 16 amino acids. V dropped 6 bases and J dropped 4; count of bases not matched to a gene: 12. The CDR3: CASSQRGTGATYEQYF. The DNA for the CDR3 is TGTGCCAGTAGCCAAAGGGGGACAGGGGCTACTTACGAGCAGTACTTC.

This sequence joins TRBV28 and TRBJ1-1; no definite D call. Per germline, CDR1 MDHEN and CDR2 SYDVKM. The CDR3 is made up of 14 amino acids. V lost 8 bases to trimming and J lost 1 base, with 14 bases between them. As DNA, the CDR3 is TGTGCCAGCGCTGTCCCAGTTCCGAACACTGAAGCTTTCTTT. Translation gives CASAVPVPNTEAFF. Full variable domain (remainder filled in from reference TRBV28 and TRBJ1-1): DVKVTQSSRYLVKRTGEKVFLECVQDMDHENMFWYRQDPGLGLRLIYFSYDVKMKEKGDIPEGYSVSREKKERFSLILESASTNQTSMYLCASAVPVPNTEAFFGQGTRLTVV.

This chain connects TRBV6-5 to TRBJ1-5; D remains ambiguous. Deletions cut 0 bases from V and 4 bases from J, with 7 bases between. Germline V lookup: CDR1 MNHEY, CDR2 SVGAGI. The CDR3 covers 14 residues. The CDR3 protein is CASSYSPHNQPQHF. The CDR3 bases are TGTGCCAGCAGTTACTCTCCACATAATCAGCCCCAGCATTTT.

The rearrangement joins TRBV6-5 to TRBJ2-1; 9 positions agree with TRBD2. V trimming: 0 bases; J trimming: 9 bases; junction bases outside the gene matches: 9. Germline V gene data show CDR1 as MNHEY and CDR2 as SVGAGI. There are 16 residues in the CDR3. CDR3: CASSYSGSGGSGEQFF. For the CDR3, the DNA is TGTGCCAGCAGTTACTCGGGTAGCGGGGGATCGGGTGAGCAGTTCTTC.

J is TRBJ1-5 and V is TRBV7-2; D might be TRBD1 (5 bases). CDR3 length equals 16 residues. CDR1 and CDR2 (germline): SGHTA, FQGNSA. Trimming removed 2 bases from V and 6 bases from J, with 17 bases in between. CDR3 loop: CASSLWGLPGGQPQHF. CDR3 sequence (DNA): TGTGCCAGCAGCTTATGGGGCCTCCCCGGGGGTCAGCCCCAGCATTTT.

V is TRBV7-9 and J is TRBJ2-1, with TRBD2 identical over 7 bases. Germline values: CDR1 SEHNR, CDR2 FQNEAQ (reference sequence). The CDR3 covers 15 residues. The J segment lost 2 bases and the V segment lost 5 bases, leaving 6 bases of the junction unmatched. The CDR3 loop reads CASSPQRGTYNEQFF. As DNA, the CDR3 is TGTGCCAGCAGCCCCCAGCGGGGAACCTACAATGAGCAGTTCTTC.

The CDR3 sequence: CASSHPAGRTIGYTF. The CDR3 bases are TGTGCCAGCAGTCACCCCGCGGGACGCACCATCGGCTACACCTTC. The rearrangement uses TRBV28 and TRBJ1-2, with a tentative D call TRBD1 (5 bases). The germline CDR1 and CDR2 sequences are MDHEN and SYDVKM. Trimming shortened V by 5 bases and J by 8 bases, and 21 bases separated the two germline ends. The CDR3 runs 15 residues.

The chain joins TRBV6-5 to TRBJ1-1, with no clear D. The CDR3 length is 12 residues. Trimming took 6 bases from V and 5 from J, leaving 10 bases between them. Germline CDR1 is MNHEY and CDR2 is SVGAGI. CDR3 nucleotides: TGTGCCAGCAGGACCCGGGGTACTGAAGCTTTCTTT. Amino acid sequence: CASRTRGTEAFF.

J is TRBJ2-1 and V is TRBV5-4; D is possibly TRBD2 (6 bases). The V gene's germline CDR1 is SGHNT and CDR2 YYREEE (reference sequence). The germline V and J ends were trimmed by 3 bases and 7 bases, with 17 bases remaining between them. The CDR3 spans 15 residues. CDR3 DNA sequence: TGTGCCAGCAGCTCGGGCCGGGAGTTGAGGAATGAGCAGTTCTTC. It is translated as CASSSGRELRNEQFF. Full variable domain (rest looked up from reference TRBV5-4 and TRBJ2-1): ETGVTQSPTHLIKTRGQQVTLRCSSQSGHNTVSWYQQALGQGPQFIFQYYREEENGRGNFPPRFSGLQFPNYSSELNVNALELDDSALYLCASSSGRELRNEQFFGPGTRLTVL.

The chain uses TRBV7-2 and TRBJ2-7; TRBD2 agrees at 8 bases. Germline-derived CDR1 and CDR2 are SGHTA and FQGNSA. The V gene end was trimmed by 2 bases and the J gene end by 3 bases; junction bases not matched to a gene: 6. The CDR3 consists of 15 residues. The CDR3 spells CASSLPRGGVYEQYF. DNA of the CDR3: TGTGCCAGCAGCTTACCCCGGGGGGGGGTCTACGAGCAGTACTTC.

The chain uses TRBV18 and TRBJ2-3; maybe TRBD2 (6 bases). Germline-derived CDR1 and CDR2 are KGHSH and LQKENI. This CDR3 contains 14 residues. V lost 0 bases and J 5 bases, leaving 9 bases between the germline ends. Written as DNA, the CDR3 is TGTGCCAGCTCACCACCGACGGGGGTAGATACGCAGTATTTT. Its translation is CASSPPTGVDTQYF.

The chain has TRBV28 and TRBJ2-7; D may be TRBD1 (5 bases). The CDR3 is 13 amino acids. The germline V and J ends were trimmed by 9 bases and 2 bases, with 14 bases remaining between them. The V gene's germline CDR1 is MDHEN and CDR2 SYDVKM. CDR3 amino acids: CASLDPGPYEQYF. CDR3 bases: TGTGCCAGTCTAGACCCAGGGCCCTACGAGCAGTACTTC.

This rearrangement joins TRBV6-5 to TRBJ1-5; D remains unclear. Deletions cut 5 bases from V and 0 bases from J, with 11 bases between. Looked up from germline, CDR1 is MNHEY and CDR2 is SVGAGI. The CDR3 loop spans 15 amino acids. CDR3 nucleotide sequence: TGTGCCAGCAGTCAAAGCGGATTTAGCAATCAGCCCCAGCATTTT. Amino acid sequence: CASSQSGFSNQPQHF.

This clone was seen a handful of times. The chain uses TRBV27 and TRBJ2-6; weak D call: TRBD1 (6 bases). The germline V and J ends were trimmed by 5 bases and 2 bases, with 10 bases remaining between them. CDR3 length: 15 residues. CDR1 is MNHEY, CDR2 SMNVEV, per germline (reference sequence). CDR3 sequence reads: CASSGWGPGANVLTF. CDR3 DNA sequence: TGTGCCAGCAGTGGTTGGGGGCCTGGGGCCAACGTCCTGACTTTC.

CDR3 in DNA: TGTGCCAGCAGTCTCGCGGGACCCTATGGCTACACCTTC. This translates into CASSLAGPYGYTF. The chain links TRBV28 to TRBJ1-2, with a weak D call TRBD1 (5 bases). V was clipped by 5 bases and J by 4 bases, with 11 bases between them. The CDR3 runs to 13 residues. Germline V gene data show CDR1 as MDHEN and CDR2 as SYDVKM.

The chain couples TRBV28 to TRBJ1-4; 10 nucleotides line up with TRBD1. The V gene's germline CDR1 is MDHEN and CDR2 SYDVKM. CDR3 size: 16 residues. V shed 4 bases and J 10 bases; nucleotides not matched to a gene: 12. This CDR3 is CASSSPGTGVWGKLFF. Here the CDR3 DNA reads TGTGCCAGCAGTTCTCCGGGGACAGGGGTTTGGGGAAAACTGTTTTTT.

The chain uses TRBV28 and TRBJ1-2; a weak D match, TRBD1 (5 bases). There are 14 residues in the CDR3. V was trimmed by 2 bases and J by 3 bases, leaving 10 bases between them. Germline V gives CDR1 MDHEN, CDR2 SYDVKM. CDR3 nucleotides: TGTGCCAGCAGTTTAGGCGGGGGATACTATGGCTACACCTTC. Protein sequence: CASSLGGGYYGYTF.

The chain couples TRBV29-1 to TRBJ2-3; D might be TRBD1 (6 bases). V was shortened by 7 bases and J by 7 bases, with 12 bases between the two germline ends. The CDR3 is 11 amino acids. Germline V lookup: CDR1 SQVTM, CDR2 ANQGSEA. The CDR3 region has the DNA TGCAGCGCTGGGGGCAGCAATACGCAGTATTTT. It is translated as CSAGGSNTQYF.

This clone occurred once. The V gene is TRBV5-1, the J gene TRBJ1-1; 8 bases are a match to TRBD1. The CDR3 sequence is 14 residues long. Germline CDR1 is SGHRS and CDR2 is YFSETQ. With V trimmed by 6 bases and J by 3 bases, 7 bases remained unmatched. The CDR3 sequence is CASTTGQGYTEAFF. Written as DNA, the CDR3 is TGCGCCAGCACCACTGGACAGGGATACACTGAAGCTTTCTTT.

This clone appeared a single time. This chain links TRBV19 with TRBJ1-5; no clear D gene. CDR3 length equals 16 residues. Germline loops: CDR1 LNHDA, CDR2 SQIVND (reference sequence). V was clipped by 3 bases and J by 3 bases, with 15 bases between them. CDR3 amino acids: CASSIGWEVSNQPQHF. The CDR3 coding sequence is TGTGCCAGTAGTATCGGATGGGAGGTTTCCAATCAGCCCCAGCATTTT.

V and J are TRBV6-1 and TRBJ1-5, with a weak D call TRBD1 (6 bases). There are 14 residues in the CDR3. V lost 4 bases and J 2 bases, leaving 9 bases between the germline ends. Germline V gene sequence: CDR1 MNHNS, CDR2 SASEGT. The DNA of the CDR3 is TGTGCCAGCAGTGGACCAGGGGGCAATCAGCCCCAGCATTTT. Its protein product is CASSGPGGNQPQHF.

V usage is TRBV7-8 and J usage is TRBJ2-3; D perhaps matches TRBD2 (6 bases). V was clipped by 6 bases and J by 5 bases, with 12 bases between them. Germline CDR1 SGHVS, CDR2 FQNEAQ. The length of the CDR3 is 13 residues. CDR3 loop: CASRGGVIDTQYF. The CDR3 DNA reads TGTGCCAGCAGGGGGGGAGTCATAGATACGCAGTATTTT.